What follows are 16 T cell receptor beta chains derived from one specimen sequenced in a study of shared clonotypes between healthy human individuals (dated by TCRdb to the early 2020s). The library was obtained by the immunoSEQ multiplex PCR assay. Here the immuneACCESS table is served through TCRdb, limited to in-frame sequences with V and J called. Missing clones are a known gap in these copies; in checked studies unresolved V genes cover under half, and the rest lacks a known reason. This sample gives about 2.4 million clones in total; under 95% of them show up just once. The ten largest clones represent approximately 0.35% of the sample. The sample was naive CD4+ T cells from PBMCs. The sample's cell subset or site label is to be understood as: CD45RA+ positively selected. These receptors all stem from a man in his late teens or twenties in good health. Some clones in this sample may be carry-over from other donors' samples.

The chain links TRBV7-9 to TRBJ2-5; no reliable D call. The DNA end is a closer match to TRBJ2-7, so the J assignment may be wrong. This CDR3 is built from 13 residues. The germline CDR1 and CDR2 sequences are SEHNR and FQNEAQ (reference sequence). CDR3 sequence reads: CASSLVGNYEQYF. In DNA, the CDR3 is TGTGCCAGCAGCTTAGTTGGGAACTACGAGCAGTACTTC.

Details on this clone: This sample includes further DNA sequences coding for the same CDR3. The chain uses TRBV7-2 and TRBJ1-2; 7 bases are a match to TRBD1. This CDR3 spans 13 amino acids. Unmatched junction bases numbered 2, after V lost 1 base and J lost 6 bases. CDR1 is SGHTA and CDR2 is FQGNSA in the germline V gene. The CDR3 sequence: CASSLVGGDGYTF. The CDR3 DNA sequence: TGTGCCAGCAGCTTAGTAGGGGGCGATGGCTACACCTTC.

This clone was seen just once. The chain employs TRBV18 and TRBJ2-7, with TRBD2 matching 11 bases. V shed 6 bases and J 4 bases; nucleotides not matched to a gene: 5. Germline V gives CDR1 KGHSH, CDR2 LQKENI. The CDR3 loop spans 14 amino acids. CDR3 amino acids: CASSRGTSGYEQYF. DNA for the CDR3: TGTGCCAGCTCTCGAGGGACTAGCGGTTACGAGCAGTACTTC.

The chain's CDR3 is CASSPNTSDEQFF. CDR3 DNA sequence: TGTGCCAGCAGCCCGAACACTAGTGATGAGCAGTTCTTC. This chain uses TRBV5-5 with TRBJ2-1; D is perhaps TRBD2 (5 bases). With 4 bases removed from V and 8 bases from J, the gap between germline ends came to 13 bases. This CDR3 is 13 amino acids long. Germline V gene data show CDR1 as SGHKS and CDR2 as YYEKEE (reference sequence).

The chain employs TRBV27 and TRBJ2-5; D call uncertain. CDR1 and CDR2 from the germline V gene are MNHEY and SMNVEV (reference sequence). The CDR3 covers 11 residues. The V end lost 6 bases, the J end lost 1 base, and 3 bases lay between the germline ends. CDR3 in DNA: TGTGCCAGCAGGCTCCAAGAGACCCAGTACTTC. Translated, it gives CASRLQETQYF.

V is TRBV2 and J is TRBJ2-5; 9 nucleotides agree with TRBD2. The V gene's germline CDR1 is SNHLY and CDR2 FYNNEI. J gave up 5 bases and V 5 bases, and 15 bases lay outside the gene matches. The CDR3 covers 17 residues. The CDR3 DNA is TGTGCCAGCAGTCCCGATTGGGTTAGCGGGAGACTGGAGACCCAGTACTTC. Amino acid sequence: CASSPDWVSGRLETQYF.

This clone has a single count. The rearrangement joins TRBV30 to TRBJ1-4, with D perhaps TRBD1 (5 bases). Trimming removed 2 bases at V and 3 bases at J, with 13 bases between. Germline CDR1 and CDR2: GTSNPN and SVGIG (reference sequence). The CDR3 spans 15 residues. CDR3 coding DNA: TGTGCCTGGAGTATATTGGCCAGGGCTAATGAAAAACTGTTTTTT. This gives the protein CAWSILARANEKLFF.

The count of this clone is one. Distinct nucleotide sequences in the sample also encode this CDR3. The gene calls are TRBV15 and TRBJ2-3, with D perhaps TRBD2 (5 bases). The CDR3 contains 13 residues. The V gene lost 0 bases and the J gene lost 4 bases, with 5 bases spanning the gap. The germline V gene encodes CDR1 LNHNV and CDR2 YYDKDF (reference sequence). The CDR3 protein is CATSRDGADTQYF. For the CDR3, the DNA is TGTGCCACCAGCAGAGACGGGGCAGATACGCAGTATTTT.

The chain carries TRBV5-1 and TRBJ1-4, with D possibly matching TRBD1 (5 bases). This CDR3 comprises 15 residues. Germline lookup yields CDR1 SGHRS and CDR2 YFSETQ. Trimming shortened V by 5 bases and J by 0 bases, and 11 bases separated the two germline ends. The CDR3 here is CASSTGGATNEKLFF. The CDR3 DNA follows: TGCGCCAGCAGTACAGGAGGGGCAACTAATGAAAAACTGTTTTTT.

The rearrangement joins TRBV13 to TRBJ2-1; 11 positions match TRBD2. V was clipped by 3 bases and J by 8 bases; unmatched bases: 9. This CDR3 spans 16 amino acids. CDR1 and CDR2 (germline): PRHDT, FYEKMQ (reference sequence). The DNA for the CDR3 is TGTGCCAGCAGCTTTAAAACTAGCGGGAGTGGGGATGAGCAGTTCTTC. This sequence encodes CASSFKTSGSGDEQFF.

The chain recombines TRBV30 with TRBJ2-7; tentative D call: TRBD2 (6 bases). From germline, CDR1 is GTSNPN and CDR2 SVGIG (reference sequence). V lost 1 base and J lost 0, with 10 bases in between. This CDR3 region has 14 residues. This CDR3 is CAWSGAGSSYEQYF. The CDR3 DNA sequence: TGTGCCTGGAGTGGGGCCGGGAGCTCCTACGAGCAGTACTTC.

This chain uses TRBV7-2 with TRBJ2-3; D is unresolved. Per the germline V gene, CDR1 is SGHTA and CDR2 is FQGNSA. CDR3 size: 18 residues. The germline V and J ends were trimmed by 5 bases and 0 bases, with 21 bases remaining between them. The CDR3 nucleotides are TGTGCCAGCAGCCTAACCCGAAACAGTCGCGCTAGCACAGATACGCAGTATTTT. Translating gives CASSLTRNSRASTDTQYF.

The chain links TRBV6-5 to TRBJ2-2; possibly TRBD2 for D (5 bases). Germline lookup yields CDR1 MNHEY and CDR2 SVGAGI. V lost 10 bases to trimming and J lost 2 bases, with 17 bases between them. This CDR3 spans 15 amino acids. Here the CDR3 reads CATEERAANTGELFF. CDR3 DNA: TGTGCCACAGAGGAGAGGGCGGCTAACACCGGGGAGCTGTTTTTT.

This chain uses TRBV6-5 with TRBJ1-2; TRBD1 matches at 9 bases. After removal of 8 bases from V and 4 bases from J, the junction contained 8 bases not matched to a gene. The CDR3 length is 14 residues. Germline lookup yields CDR1 MNHEY and CDR2 SVGAGI. Written as DNA, the CDR3 is TGTGCCAGCTCCCGGACGGGACAGGGCTATGGCTACACCTTC. This gives the protein CASSRTGQGYGYTF.

The CDR3 bases are TGTGCCAGCGGTGGCCTACACCGGACCGGGGAGCTGTTTTTT. Encoded protein: CASGGLHRTGELFF. This sequence joins TRBV27 and TRBJ2-2; D gene uncertain. The CDR3 totals 14 residues. Germline CDR1 reads MNHEY; CDR2 reads SMNVEV (reference sequence). Trimming stripped 8 bases from V and 5 bases from J, with 15 bases between.

As regards this clone: At one boundary the junction diverges from the germline segment, which might be a read error. This rearrangement joins TRBV29-1 to TRBJ2-2; D gene ambiguous. Germline V CDR1 and CDR2: SQVTM, ANQGSEA. This CDR3 is 13 amino acids long. The CDR3 sequence: CSVVPSKTGELFF. Written as DNA, the CDR3 is TGCAGCGTTGTTCCCTCGAAAACCGGGGAGCTGTTTTTT.